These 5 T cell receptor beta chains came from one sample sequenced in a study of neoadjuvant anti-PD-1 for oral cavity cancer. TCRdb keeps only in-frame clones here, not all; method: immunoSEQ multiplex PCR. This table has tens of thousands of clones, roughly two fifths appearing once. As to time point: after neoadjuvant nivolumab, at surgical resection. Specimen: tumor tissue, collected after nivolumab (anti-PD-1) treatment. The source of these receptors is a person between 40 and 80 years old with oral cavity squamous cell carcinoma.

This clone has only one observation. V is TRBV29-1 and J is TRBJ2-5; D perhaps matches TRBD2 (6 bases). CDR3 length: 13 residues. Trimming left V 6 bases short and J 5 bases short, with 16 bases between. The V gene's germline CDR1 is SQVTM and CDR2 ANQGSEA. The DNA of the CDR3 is TGCAGCGTCAGCCGGGGGTCCCTTGAGACCCAGTACTTC. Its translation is CSVSRGSLETQYF. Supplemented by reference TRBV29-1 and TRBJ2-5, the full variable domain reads SAVISQKPSRDICQRGTSLTIQCQVDSQVTMMFWYRQQPGQSLTLIATANQGSEATYESGFVIDKFPISRPNLTFSTLTVSNMSPEDSSIYLCSVSRGSLETQYFGPGTRLLVL.

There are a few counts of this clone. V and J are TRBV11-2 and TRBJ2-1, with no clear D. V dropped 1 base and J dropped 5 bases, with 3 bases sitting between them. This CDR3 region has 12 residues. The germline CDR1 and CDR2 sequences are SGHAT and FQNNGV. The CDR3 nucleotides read TGTGCCAGCAGCTTAGGGAACAATGAGCAGTTCTTC. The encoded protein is CASSLGNNEQFF.

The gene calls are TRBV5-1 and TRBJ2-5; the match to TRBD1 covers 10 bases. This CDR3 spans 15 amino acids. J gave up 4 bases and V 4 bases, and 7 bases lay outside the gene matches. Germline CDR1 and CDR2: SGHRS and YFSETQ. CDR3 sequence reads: CASSRPGTGVETQYF. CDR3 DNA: TGCGCCAGCAGCCGACCGGGGACAGGGGTAGAGACCCAGTACTTC.

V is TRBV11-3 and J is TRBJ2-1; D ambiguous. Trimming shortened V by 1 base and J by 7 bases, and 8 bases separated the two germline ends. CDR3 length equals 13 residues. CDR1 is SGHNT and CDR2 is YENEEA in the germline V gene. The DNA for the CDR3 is TGTGCCAGCAGCTTAGCGGCTGGGAATGAGCAGTTCTTC. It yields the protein CASSLAAGNEQFF.

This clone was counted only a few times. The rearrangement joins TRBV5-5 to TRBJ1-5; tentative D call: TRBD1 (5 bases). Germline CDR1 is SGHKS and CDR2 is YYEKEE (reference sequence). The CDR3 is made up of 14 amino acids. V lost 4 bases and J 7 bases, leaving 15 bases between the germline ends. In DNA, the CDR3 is TGTGCCAGCAGCCCCGGGGGGATCCGGCAGCCCCAGCATTTT. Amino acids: CASSPGGIRQPQHF.